The present TCR beta chain was sequenced within a study of cytotoxic CD8 clonotypes in ibrutinib-treated CLL. Per germline, CDR1 GTSNPN and CDR2 SVGIG (reference sequence). Trimming took 1 base from V and 3 from J, leaving 7 bases between them. The CDR3 is made up of 12 amino acids. Clones were read by immunoSEQ multiplex PCR, and TCRdb kept only the in-frame ones, dropping some. There are some 28,000 clones in the sample; approximately 62% occur only once, and 14% lies in the top ten. This clone was seen more than once but under ten times. The sequencing used PBMCs, collected before ibrutinib treatment. The rearrangement uses TRBV30 and TRBJ2-7; D is unclear. This TCR derives from a human donor with chronic lymphocytic leukemia. The DNA for the CDR3 is TGTGCCTGGAGTGCAGACCGCTACGAGCAGTACTTC. Protein product: CAWSADRYEQYF.